Listed here are 15 T cell receptor beta chains from one sample, sequenced in a study of blood T cell repertoires in COVID-19. TCRdb's table, derived via immunoSEQ multiplex PCR, lists solely in-frame clones and lacks some. This sample carries some 87,000 clones, about 84% of them seen once, and the ten largest clones take about a quarter. The specimen was peripheral blood. These receptor sequences come from a human donor in a cohort sampled during active COVID-19.

This clone came up once. The genes are TRBV5-5 and TRBJ1-2; 7 bases match TRBD1. From germline, CDR1 is SGHKS and CDR2 YYEKEE (reference sequence). The CDR3 sequence is 16 residues long. After removal of 4 bases from V and 6 bases from J, the junction contained 15 bases not matched to a gene. CDR3 coding DNA: TGTGCCAGCAGCACAACAGGGGACCCCTCTATCCATGGCTACACCTTC. Protein: CASSTTGDPSIHGYTF.

The chain recombines TRBV6-5 with TRBJ1-6; TRBD1 agrees at 11 bases. CDR1 is MNHEY and CDR2 is SVGAGI in the germline V gene. The CDR3 length is 14 residues. The trim removed 5 bases at V and 9 bases at J, leaving 3 bases unmatched. The CDR3 bases are TGTGCCAGCAGTACTGGACAGGGGGCTTCACCCCTCCACTTT. Translated, it gives CASSTGQGASPLHF.

This sequence joins TRBV10-3 and TRBJ2-1; no reliable D call. The germline V and J ends were trimmed by 6 bases and 1 base, with 13 bases remaining between them. There are 15 residues in the CDR3. CDR1 and CDR2 from the germline V gene are ENHRY and SYGVKD. CDR3 amino acids: CAISPPGGSYNEQFF. The CDR3 bases are TGTGCCATCAGCCCTCCTGGCGGTTCCTACAATGAGCAGTTCTTC.

The gene calls are TRBV19 and TRBJ2-3, with D tentatively TRBD2 (6 bases). This CDR3 is 16 amino acids long. Trimming cost V 5 bases and J 2 bases, with 17 bases left between them. Germline CDR1 and CDR2: LNHDA and SQIVND (reference sequence). The CDR3 coding sequence is TGTGCCAGTAGTCCGGGGACTCTCACCTCCACAGATACGCAGTATTTT. Protein sequence: CASSPGTLTSTDTQYF.

The gene calls are TRBV10-2 and TRBJ1-2; D remains unclear. This CDR3 spans 15 amino acids. The germline V gene encodes CDR1 WSHSY and CDR2 SAAADI. The ends were cut back, 5 bases at V and 0 bases at J, with 13 bases in the middle. The CDR3 nucleotides read TGCGCCAGCAGTTCGAGTGGTCTAACTAACTATGGCTACACCTTC. This sequence encodes CASSSSGLTNYGYTF.

For the CDR3, the DNA is TGTGCCAGCAGCTTAAGTGCCGGTGGTCAGCCCCAGCATTTT. Protein sequence: CASSLSAGGQPQHF. The chain carries TRBV11-2 and TRBJ1-5; D unresolved. The germline V gene encodes CDR1 SGHAT and CDR2 FQNNGV. V dropped 2 bases and J dropped 6 bases, with 11 bases sitting between them. The CDR3 covers 14 residues.

The V gene is TRBV3-1 (or the pseudogene TRBV3-2), the J gene TRBJ2-2; 10 nucleotides match TRBD1. This CDR3 is built from 18 residues. Germline V CDR1 and CDR2: LGHDT, YNNKEL (reference sequence). The V and J ends lost 4 bases and 4 bases, in that order; junction bases with no gene match: 12. This CDR3 is CASSPNLGTGASTGELFF. For the CDR3, the DNA is TGTGCCAGCAGCCCTAATTTGGGGACAGGGGCCTCCACCGGGGAGCTGTTTTTT.

The chain links TRBV5-1 to TRBJ1-6; D remains unclear. The length of the CDR3 is 14 residues. Germline V gene data show CDR1 as SGHRS and CDR2 as YFSETQ. The V end was cut by 6 bases, the J end by 6 bases, with 13 bases between. The CDR3 DNA reads as TGCGCCAGCAATGAGGGCAGCTCTAATTCACCCCTCCACTTT. It yields the protein CASNEGSSNSPLHF.

The rearrangement uses TRBV24-1 and TRBJ2-5; 10 nucleotides align to TRBD2. Trimming took 3 bases from V and 0 from J; bases not matched to a gene: 6. The CDR3 length is 17 residues. The germline gives CDR1 KGHDR, CDR2 SFDVKD. As DNA, the CDR3 is TGTGCCACCAGTGATCGGCCGACTAGCGGGTACCAAGAGACCCAGTACTTC. Its protein product is CATSDRPTSGYQETQYF.

The chain couples TRBV5-1 to TRBJ2-3; 7 bases match TRBD1. Germline V gives CDR1 SGHRS, CDR2 YFSETQ. The CDR3 is 14 residues long. J was trimmed by 2 bases and V by 4 bases; bases with no gene match: 4. The CDR3 coding sequence is TGCGCCAGCAGCCCGGACAGGTCCACAGATACGCAGTATTTT. It is translated as CASSPDRSTDTQYF.

The CDR3: CASSDEPGVTGELFF. In DNA form, the CDR3 reads TGTGCCAGCAGTGACGAGCCAGGGGTCACCGGGGAGCTGTTTTTT. This rearrangement joins TRBV6-4 to TRBJ2-2, with D tentatively TRBD1 (6 bases). Trimming removed 2 bases from V and 4 bases from J, with 11 bases in between. The CDR3 is 15 residues long. Germline V lookup: CDR1 MRHNA, CDR2 SNTAGT.

In its sample, this clone was seen a few times. V gene TRBV18 combines with J gene TRBJ2-3, with 7 positions matching TRBD1. The CDR3 contains 15 residues. Germline lookup yields CDR1 KGHSH and CDR2 LQKENI. After removal of 1 base from V and 4 bases from J, the junction contained 5 bases not matched to a gene. This CDR3 is CASSPRTGGPDTQYF. DNA for the CDR3: TGTGCCAGCTCACCACGGACAGGAGGCCCAGATACGCAGTATTTT.

This clone showed up just once. The rearrangement uses TRBV5-1 and TRBJ1-5, with D tentatively TRBD1 (6 bases). The V gene lost 2 bases and the J gene lost 2 bases, with 8 bases spanning the gap. This CDR3 region has 14 residues. CDR1 is SGHRS and CDR2 is YFSETQ in the germline V gene. CDR3 residues: CASSFAGGNQPQHF. The CDR3 DNA follows: TGCGCCAGCAGCTTCGCAGGGGGCAATCAGCCCCAGCATTTT.

The chain uses TRBV9 and TRBJ2-1; unclear D gene. The V gene's germline CDR1 is SGDLS and CDR2 YYNGEE. Deletions cut 0 bases from V and 5 bases from J, with 15 bases between. The CDR3 has 16 residues. The DNA for the CDR3 is TGTGCCAGCAGCGTAGCTACAAGGCTAGGTAACAATGAGCAGTTCTTC. Translating gives CASSVATRLGNNEQFF. The full variable domain, in which reference TRBV9 and TRBJ2-1 provide the parts outside the CDR3, is DSGVTQTPKHLITATGQRVTLRCSPRSGDLSVYWYQQSLDQGLQFLIQYYNGEERAKGNILERFSAQQFPDLHSELNLSSLELGDSALYFCASSVATRLGNNEQFFGPGTRLTVL.

The chain recombines TRBV7-2 with TRBJ2-1; the match to TRBD2 covers 7 bases. Trimming at V came to 7 bases and at J to 5 bases, leaving 8 bases not matched to a gene. CDR3 size: 14 residues. CDR1 and CDR2 from the germline V gene are SGHTA and FQGNSA. This chain's CDR3 is CASTPGRMDNEQFF. Here the CDR3 DNA reads TGTGCCAGCACCCCCGGGAGGATGGACAATGAGCAGTTCTTC.